This TCR beta chain was captured in a study of T cell responses to AZD1222 COVID-19 vaccine. Overall study: Second doses that came at about 4 or about 12 weeks were put together.

General observations from the study: Only 5 or 6 individuals given AZD1222 were seropositive at baseline. When two AZD1222 doses had been given, Spike-specific TCR breadth and depth rose. Epitopes outside B.1.351 and B.1.1.7 mutated regions reportedly drew nearly half of spike TCRs.

Profiling relied on immunoSEQ multiplex PCR, and the TCRdb table lists in-frame clones only, not all of them. The repertoire holds around 110,000 clones, with 90% to 95% as singletons. Details on this clone: The antigen is undetermined.

V was cut by 5 bases and J by 6 bases, with 17 bases left in between. The CDR3 consists of 15 residues. Germline lookup yields CDR1 SGHRS and CDR2 YFSETQ. Sequenced material: peripheral blood, taken on day 0 of AZD1222 vaccination. The source of this sequence is an adult in good health. The chain combines TRBV5-1 with TRBJ2-2; tentative D call: TRBD2 (6 bases). The CDR3 DNA is TGCGCCAGCAGGACTAGTGAGACGTACCCCGGGGAGCTGTTTTTT. Protein sequence: CASRTSETYPGELFF.